Listed here are 24 T cell receptor beta chains from one sample, sequenced in a study of cytomegalovirus exposure and HLA in healthy donors (TCRdb year 2017). The method behind the library was the immunoSEQ multiplex PCR assay. For the multiplex PCR, a mixture combining 60 forward primers for TCR Vbeta segments and 13 reverse primers for TCR Jbeta segments was used. TCRdb took this table from immuneACCESS and kept in-frame rearrangements with V and J called. Such tables lack part of the clones; where checked against another copy, unresolved V genes explain under half of the gap, and the rest is unexplained. The sample table records about 95,000 clones; around four fifths of these occur just once. The top ten hold 4.5% to 5.5% of the sample. Sequencing input: PBMCs. The receptor set was obtained from a woman aged 40-49 years in good health and CMV-seronegative.

This clone has a single count. CDR3 nucleotides: TGTGCCAGCAGTGAAAGGGGCCCCACAGGGGGCTACACCTTC. Translated: CASSERGPTGGYTF. This chain connects TRBV6-1 to TRBJ1-2, with D possibly being TRBD1 (6 bases). Germline values: CDR1 MNHNS, CDR2 SASEGT. The CDR3 covers 14 residues. Trimming took 2 bases from V and 8 from J, leaving 15 bases between them.

This clone was seen only once. The V and J genes are TRBV10-3 and TRBJ1-1; TRBD1 agrees at 7 bases. J gave up 0 bases and V 0 bases, and 1 base lay outside the gene matches. This CDR3 comprises 15 residues. Germline CDR1 and CDR2: ENHRY and SYGVKD. The CDR3 DNA follows: TGTGCCATCAGTGAGTCGACAGGGCTGAACACTGAAGCTTTCTTT. Encoded protein: CAISESTGLNTEAFF.

This clone is a singleton in its sample. The chain's CDR3 is CASRTGSSSGNTIYF. The CDR3 coding sequence is TGTGCCAGCAGAACAGGGTCGAGCTCTGGAAACACCATATATTTT. The chain combines TRBV25-1 with TRBJ1-3; a possible D gene is TRBD1 (6 bases). The CDR3 is 15 amino acids. Germline lookup yields CDR1 MGHDK and CDR2 SYGVNS. V shed 6 bases and J shed 0 bases, with 12 bases lying between them.

The chain couples TRBV7-8 to TRBJ2-7, with 8 positions matching TRBD1. The CDR3 loop spans 15 amino acids. CDR1 and CDR2 (germline): SGHVS, FQNEAQ. Trimming removed 5 bases from V and 0 bases from J; junction bases left unmatched: 6. As DNA, the CDR3 is TGTGCCAGCAGCCCAAGGACAGGGAGCTCCTACGAGCAGTACTTC. It encodes CASSPRTGSSYEQYF.

Only a few counts were recorded for this clone. CDR3: CASCTPGDATNEKLFF. The CDR3 bases are TGCGCCAGCTGCACACCAGGGGATGCAACTAATGAAAAACTGTTTTTT. The chain uses TRBV4-3 and TRBJ1-4; TRBD1 might be the D (6 bases). Between the trimmed V and J ends, which lost 8 bases and 0 bases, there was a span of 16 bases. The CDR3 runs 16 residues. CDR1 is LGHNA, CDR2 YSLEER, per germline.

As to this clone: One base separates it from a far larger clone, so it is likely a read error. Because the CDR3 is missing its conserved closing phenylalanine or tryptophan, this is likely a read error. The rearrangement joins TRBV6-1 to TRBJ1-1; 12 bases map to TRBD1. The CDR3 runs to 15 residues. The germline V gene encodes CDR1 MNHNS and CDR2 SASEGT. The V segment lost 6 bases and the J segment 8 bases; nucleotides outside the gene matches: 10. CDR3 in amino acids: CASRGMPGQGAEAFV. In DNA, the CDR3 is TGTGCCAGCAGGGGTATGCCGGGACAGGGGGCAGAAGCTTTCGTT.

This clone appeared once. The V call is TRBV6-1, the J call TRBJ2-2; D unresolved. Per the germline V gene, CDR1 is MNHNS and CDR2 is SASEGT. V gave up 2 bases and J gave up 6 bases, with 13 bases separating them. This CDR3 spans 15 amino acids. CDR3 sequence: CASSEWAGLAGELFF. The CDR3 coding sequence is TGTGCCAGCAGTGAATGGGCAGGATTAGCCGGGGAGCTGTTTTTT.

V usage is TRBV4-2 and J usage is TRBJ1-6; D gene uncertain. CDR1 and CDR2 from the germline V gene are LGHNA and YNFKEQ. Trimming removed 0 bases from V and 5 bases from J, with 17 bases in between. This CDR3 region has 18 residues. CDR3 sequence: CASSQDNGRGVNNSPLHF. CDR3 bases: TGTGCCAGCAGCCAAGATAATGGACGGGGAGTCAATAATTCACCCCTCCACTTT.

The gene calls are TRBV27 and TRBJ2-7, with a possible D match to TRBD1 (6 bases). Trimming took off 5 bases at V and 6 bases at J, with 17 bases between the two ends. CDR1 is MNHEY and CDR2 is SMNVEV in the germline V gene (reference sequence). The CDR3 contains 14 residues. CDR3 region: CASSQTGSVGEQYF. The CDR3 coding sequence is TGTGCCAGCAGTCAAACAGGGAGCGTGGGCGAGCAGTACTTC.

This clone came up a few times. The chain employs TRBV5-1 and TRBJ2-7; D is possibly TRBD1 (6 bases). V gave up 3 bases and J gave up 5 bases, with 15 bases separating them. Looked up from germline, CDR1 is SGHRS and CDR2 is YFSETQ. The CDR3 has 14 amino acids. CDR3 nucleotide sequence: TGCGCCAGCAGCTCCCAAACTACAGGGAACGAGCAGTACTTC. As protein: CASSSQTTGNEQYF. Combining the CDR3 with reference TRBV5-1 and TRBJ2-7 gives the whole variable domain KAGVTQTPRYLIKTRGQQVTLSCSPISGHRSVSWYQQTPGQGLQFLFEYFSETQRNKGNFPGRFSGRQFSNSRSEMNVSTLELGDSALYLCASSSQTTGNEQYFGPGTRLTVT.

The chain joins TRBV5-6 to TRBJ2-7; 7 bases agree with TRBD1. Germline CDR1 is SGHDT and CDR2 is YYEEEE. The CDR3 extends over 15 amino acids. Trimming at V came to 1 base and at J to 4 bases, leaving 8 bases not matched to a gene. CDR3 in amino acids: CASSLRQGRWYEQYF. DNA for the CDR3: TGTGCCAGCAGCTTGCGACAGGGTCGATGGTACGAGCAGTACTTC.

This sequence joins TRBV30 and TRBJ2-3; no clear D. Trimming left V 3 bases short and J 0 bases short, with 7 bases between. This CDR3 has 13 residues. The germline V gene encodes CDR1 GTSNPN and CDR2 SVGIG (reference sequence). This chain's CDR3 is CAWRVTSTDTQYF. CDR3 DNA: TGTGCCTGGAGGGTTACTAGCACAGATACGCAGTATTTT.

There are a few counts of this clone. The rearrangement links TRBV9 to TRBJ2-1, with a possible D match to TRBD2 (6 bases). V gave up 4 bases and J gave up 7 bases, with 15 bases separating them. Germline values: CDR1 SGDLS, CDR2 YYNGEE. The CDR3 covers 14 residues. This chain's CDR3 is CASSYSGGVNEQFF. CDR3 coding DNA: TGTGCCAGCAGCTACTCCGGGGGAGTAAATGAGCAGTTCTTC.

The chain is built from TRBV5-6 and TRBJ2-7, with D uncertain. Germline V lookup: CDR1 SGHDT, CDR2 YYEEEE. The CDR3 is 14 amino acids. V was shortened by 4 bases and J by 2 bases, with 13 bases between the two germline ends. DNA for the CDR3: TGTGCCAGCAGCCCATACAGTCGTCCCTACGAGCAGTACTTC. This gives the protein CASSPYSRPYEQYF.

Only a few counts were recorded for this clone. The chain recombines TRBV6-5 with TRBJ2-7, with D uncertain. The CDR3 contains 13 residues. V gave up 0 bases and J gave up 3 bases, with 6 bases separating them. Germline V gene sequence: CDR1 MNHEY, CDR2 SVGAGI. The CDR3 here is CASSYSLGYEQYF. The CDR3 nucleotides read TGTGCCAGCAGTTACTCGCTAGGCTACGAGCAGTACTTC.

This clone has a count of ten or more. J is TRBJ2-1 and V is TRBV6-1; 8 bases agree with TRBD1. The CDR3 length is 13 residues. Germline lookup yields CDR1 MNHNS and CDR2 SASEGT. The J segment lost 7 bases and the V segment lost 6 bases, leaving 5 bases of the junction unmatched. The CDR3: CASRDRARNEQFF. For the CDR3, the DNA is TGTGCCAGCAGGGACAGGGCGAGGAATGAGCAGTTCTTC.

This rearrangement joins TRBV20-1 to TRBJ1-2, with unresolved D. The ends were cut back, 2 bases at V and 5 bases at J, with 6 bases in the middle. The CDR3 consists of 11 residues. Per germline, CDR1 DFQATT and CDR2 SNEGSKA (reference sequence). The CDR3 DNA sequence: TGCAGTGCTAGAACGGGATATGGCTACACCTTC. Protein product: CSARTGYGYTF.

This clone was seen more than once but under ten times. The CDR3 DNA is TGTGCCAGCAGAAGGGACAGGGTGCGCGGAAACACCATATATTTT. It is translated as CASRRDRVRGNTIYF. The V and J genes are TRBV6-5 and TRBJ1-3; 9 positions match TRBD1. Looked up from germline, CDR1 is MNHEY and CDR2 is SVGAGI. The ends lost 6 bases at V and 4 bases at J; junction bases unmatched: 7. CDR3 length: 15 residues.

This rearrangement joins TRBV5-1 to TRBJ1-1; weak D call: TRBD1 (5 bases). The CDR3 extends over 14 amino acids. Germline CDR1 SGHRS, CDR2 YFSETQ. The germline V and J ends were trimmed by 4 bases and 1 base, with 11 bases remaining between them. CDR3 bases: TGCGCCAGCAGCGCTTCACAGGAGAACACTGAAGCTTTCTTT. It encodes CASSASQENTEAFF.

The sample holds one count of this clone. CDR3: CASSPPRGQGSGNTIYF. CDR3 nucleotides: TGTGCCAGCTCACCACCGCGGGGGCAAGGATCTGGAAACACCATATATTTT. V and J are TRBV18 and TRBJ1-3, with a tentative D call TRBD1 (6 bases). The CDR3 is 17 residues long. Between the trimmed V and J ends, which lost 0 bases and 1 base, there was a span of 13 bases. Germline V gene data show CDR1 as KGHSH and CDR2 as LQKENI.

This clone showed up just once. The identical CDR3 is also encoded by other nucleotide sequences in the sample. The chain has TRBV20-1 and TRBJ1-2; D possibly corresponds to TRBD1 (5 bases). CDR1 is DFQATT, CDR2 SNEGSKA, per germline (reference sequence). CDR3 length equals 11 residues. The V and J ends lost 2 bases and 4 bases respectively, with 5 bases between them. The DNA of the CDR3 is TGCAGTGCTAGACAGGGCTATGGCTACACCTTC. Translation gives CSARQGYGYTF.

The chain carries TRBV15 and TRBJ2-7, with 8 bases that match TRBD1. Germline CDR1 LNHNV, CDR2 YYDKDF (reference sequence). There are 14 residues in the CDR3. V trimming: 3 bases; J trimming: 5 bases; junction bases outside the gene matches: 6. In DNA form, the CDR3 reads TGTGCCACCAGCAGGGGATTGACAGGGGACGAGCAGTACTTC. This encodes CATSRGLTGDEQYF.

The chain recombines TRBV5-4 with TRBJ2-1; 9 bases match TRBD2. Germline CDR1 SGHNT, CDR2 YYREEE (reference sequence). Trimming cost V 6 bases and J 8 bases; bases outside gene matches: 18. The CDR3 runs 17 residues. CDR3 residues: CASTYQRGDGRIHEQFF. The CDR3, as DNA: TGTGCCAGCACCTACCAGCGGGGGGACGGGAGGATCCATGAGCAGTTCTTC.

This chain links TRBV7-9 with TRBJ2-7; TRBD1 might be the D (5 bases). V lost 4 bases, J lost 3 bases, and 10 bases lay in between. Germline lookup yields CDR1 SEHNR and CDR2 FQNEAQ (reference sequence). CDR3 length: 13 residues. The CDR3 sequence: CASSSGLYYEQYF. CDR3 DNA: TGTGCCAGCAGCTCAGGGTTGTACTACGAGCAGTACTTC.